A selection of T cell receptor beta chains follows, all from one sample in a study of cytotoxic CD8 clonotypes in ibrutinib-treated CLL. The table came from immunoSEQ multiplex PCR; TCRdb's copy has only in-frame clones and leaves some out. The sample records 85,000 or so clones, 70% to 80% being singletons. Specimen: PBMCs, collected after 12 months of ibrutinib treatment. The receptors come from a human donor with chronic lymphocytic leukemia. Each CDR3 is given with its conserved first and last residue. A D gene is named only where the DNA matches it firmly. The size of a clone is reported for some rows only, either as once, few or many, or as a class for expanded clones.

abundance	d_gene	v_gene	j_gene	CDR3aa	CDR3nt
NA	TRBD1	TRBV5-6	TRBJ1-2	CASSSTGEAYGYTF	TGTGCCAGCAGCTCTACAGGGGAAGCCTATGGCTACACCTTC
NA	NA	TRBV5-4	TRBJ2-3	CASSGGLSTDTQYF	TGTGCCAGCAGCGGGGGCCTAAGCACAGATACGCAGTATTTT
few	TRBD2	TRBV30	TRBJ2-3	CAWSHERGGGDTQYF	TGTGCCTGGAGTCACGAGCGGGGGGGCGGAGATACGCAGTATTTT
NA	NA	TRBV28	TRBJ1-2	CASSPPGTDGDTF	TGTGCCAGCAGTCCACCCGGGACTGACGGTGACACCTTC
NA	NA	TRBV28	TRBJ1-5	CASRAPNQPQHF	TGTGCCAGCAGGGCCCCAAATCAGCCCCAGCATTTT
once	NA	TRBV28	TRBJ2-3	CASNPGGRTDTQYF	TGTGCCAGCAACCCCGGAGGCCGCACAGATACGCAGTATTTT
NA	NA	TRBV11-2	TRBJ1-1	CASSWGIHNTEAFF	TGTGCCAGCAGCTGGGGCATTCACAACACTGAAGCTTTCTTT
once	NA	TRBV27	TRBJ1-2	CASRSEAGADYGYTF	TGTGCCAGCAGATCTGAAGCAGGGGCTGACTATGGCTACACCTTC
NA	NA	TRBV5-1	TRBJ2-5	CASSFRQGQETQYF	TGCGCCAGCAGCTTCCGCCAGGGCCAAGAGACCCAGTACTTC
NA	NA	TRBV13	TRBJ1-6	CASSGGNSPLHF	TGTGCCAGCAGCGGCGGAAATTCACCCCTCCACTTT
NA	NA	TRBV9	TRBJ2-5	CASSVGSGQGRETQYF	TGTGCCAGCAGCGTAGGTTCGGGGCAGGGGCGGGAGACCCAGTACTTC
NA	NA	TRBV10-3	TRBJ2-7	CATGGGAVGYF	TGTGCCACTGGGGGGGGCGCGGTTGGGTACTTC
NA	TRBD1	TRBV5-5	TRBJ1-1	CASSFGQVNTEAFF	TGTGCCAGCAGCTTTGGACAGGTGAACACTGAAGCTTTCTTT
NA	NA	TRBV7-2	TRBJ1-6	CASSLLNSDNSPLHF	TGTGCCAGCAGCTTGCTAAATTCCGATAATTCACCCCTCCACTTT
NA	NA	TRBV11-3	TRBJ1-1	CASSLVGGEAFF	TGTGCCAGCAGCTTAGTGGGGGGTGAAGCTTTCTTT
NA	NA	TRBV7-9	TRBJ2-2	CASLRVAPAGELFF	TGTGCCAGCCTCCGGGTGGCACCCGCCGGGGAGCTGTTTTTT
NA	TRBD2	TRBV7-2	TRBJ2-3	CVSSQGVGREEYF	TGTGTCAGCAGCCAAGGGGTTGGGCGGGAGGAGTATTTT
once	NA	TRBV25-1	TRBJ2-5	CASSELLAGSETQYF	TGTGCCAGCAGTGAATTACTGGCCGGCTCGGAGACCCAGTACTTC
NA	NA	TRBV2	TRBJ2-5	CASRFQVFQETQYF	TGTGCCAGCAGGTTTCAGGTTTTCCAAGAGACCCAGTACTTC
NA	NA	TRBV7-9	TRBJ1-2	CASSPRGGAGTF	TGTGCCAGCAGCCCCCGCGGGGGGGCGGGGACCTTC
NA	NA	TRBV28	TRBJ1-4	CASSLHPQGEEKLFF	TGTGCCAGCAGTTTACACCCCCAGGGTGAGGAAAAACTGTTTTTT
NA	TRBD1	TRBV9	TRBJ1-1	CASSPRDRGGDTEAFF	TGTGCCAGCAGCCCCCGGGACAGGGGAGGGGACACTGAAGCTTTCTTT
NA	TRBD1	TRBV4-3	TRBJ2-1	CASSPDRALGQFF	TGCGCCAGCAGCCCTGACAGGGCCCTGGGGCAGTTCTTC
NA	NA	TRBV10-3	TRBJ1-5	CAITPDNDQPQHF	TGTGCCATCACCCCGGACAATGATCAGCCCCAGCATTTT
NA	TRBD1	TRBV19	TRBJ1-5	CASRRTGEGNQPQHF	TGTGCCAGTAGGAGGACAGGGGAAGGCAATCAGCCCCAGCATTTT
NA	NA	TRBV7-8	TRBJ1-6	CASSLAPDSHSPLHF	TGTGCCAGCAGCTTAGCCCCCGACAGCCATTCACCCCTCCACTTT
NA	TRBD2	TRBV9	TRBJ2-7	CASSASTSGEQYF	TGTGCCAGCAGCGCGTCGACTAGCGGCGAGCAGTACTTC
NA	NA	TRBV2	TRBJ2-3	CASSQEGTDTQYF	TGTGCCAGCAGCCAGGAGGGCACAGATACGCAGTATTTT
NA	NA	TRBV30	TRBJ1-6	CAWGSTGGSPLHF	TGTGCCTGGGGGAGTACAGGTGGTTCACCCCTCCACTTT
NA	NA	TRBV18	TRBJ2-3	CASSPPGYTQYF	TGTGCCAGCTCACCACCGGGGTATACGCAGTATTTT
NA	TRBD2	TRBV15	TRBJ2-5	CATSRAPTSGQETQYF	TGTGCCACCAGCAGGGCTCCGACTAGCGGGCAAGAGACCCAGTACTTC
once	NA	TRBV7-2	TRBJ2-7	CASSLALDLFYEQYF	TGTGCCAGCAGCTTAGCGCTAGACCTCTTCTACGAGCAGTACTTC
NA	TRBD1	TRBV7-2	TRBJ2-3	CASSRDRGTDTQYF	TGTGCCAGCAGCCGGGACAGGGGTACAGATACGCAGTATTTT
NA	NA	TRBV2	TRBJ1-1	CASILGQANTEAFF	NA
NA	NA	TRBV7-9	TRBJ2-6	CASSPGHFNGANVLTF	TGTGCCAGCAGCCCCGGACACTTTAATGGGGCCAACGTCCTGACTTTC